The sequence of this T cell receptor beta chain was determined in a study of shared clonotypes between healthy human individuals. TCRdb's copy holds only in-frame clones and misses some; the assay was immunoSEQ multiplex PCR. The table shows 2 million to 2.5 million clones, with approximately 96% occurring only once. The sequence derives from a man aged 18 to 30 in good health. The sequenced sample consisted of naive CD4+ T cells sorted from blood. Subset meaning: CD45RA+ positively selected.

For the CDR3, the DNA is TGTGCCATCAGTGAGTCGACGGCAGGGGACTCCTACGAGCAGTACTTC. Translated, it gives CAISESTAGDSYEQYF. The chain combines TRBV10-3 with TRBJ2-7; maybe TRBD1 (6 bases). The CDR3 sequence is 16 residues long. Trimming cost V 0 bases and J 0 bases, with 12 bases left between them. Germline V gene data show CDR1 as ENHRY and CDR2 as SYGVKD.